The present TCR beta chain was sequenced within a study of blood T cell repertoires in COVID-19. About the study: Material from acute and convalescent COVID-19 was sourced from the United States, Italy and Spain. Sample material is recorded as cDNA or gDNA derived from T cells, B-cell-depleted T cells, or PBMCs.

Trimming pared 2 bases from V and 3 bases from J, leaving 11 bases between. Germline lookup yields CDR1 SQVTM and CDR2 ANQGSEA. This CDR3 comprises 13 residues. The authors' processing: Reference gene primer amplification gave nucleated cell count estimates. The table came from immunoSEQ multiplex PCR; TCRdb's copy has only in-frame clones and leaves some out. From that table come the V and J calls and clone size; the DNA was used to work out D and trimming. The sample holds around 140,000 clones, 81% seen once. J is TRBJ2-7 and V is TRBV29-1; D possibly corresponds to TRBD2 (6 bases). Sequences were obtained from peripheral blood. This clonotype was sampled from a woman aged 55-69 years with active or convalescent COVID-19. CDR3 bases: TGCAGCGTTGAAACGGGGGTTGACTACGAGCAGTACTTC. It codes for CSVETGVDYEQYF.